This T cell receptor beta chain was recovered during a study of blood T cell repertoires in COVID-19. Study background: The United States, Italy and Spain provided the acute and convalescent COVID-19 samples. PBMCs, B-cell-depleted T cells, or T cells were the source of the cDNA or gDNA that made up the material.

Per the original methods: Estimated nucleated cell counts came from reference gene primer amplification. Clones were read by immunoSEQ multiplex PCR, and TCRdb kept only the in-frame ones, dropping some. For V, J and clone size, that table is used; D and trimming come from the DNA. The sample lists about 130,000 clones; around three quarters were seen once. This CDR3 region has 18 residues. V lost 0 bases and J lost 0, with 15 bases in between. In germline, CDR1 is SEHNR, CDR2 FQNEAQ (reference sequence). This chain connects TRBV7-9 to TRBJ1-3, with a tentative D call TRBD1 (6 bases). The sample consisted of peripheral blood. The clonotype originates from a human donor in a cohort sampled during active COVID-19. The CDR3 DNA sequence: TGTGCCAGCAGCTTAGCTGGGATACAGGGAGCCTCTGGAAACACCATATATTTT. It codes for CASSLAGIQGASGNTIYF.